This is a list of T cell receptor beta chains from one sample in a study of blood T cell repertoires in COVID-19. The method was immunoSEQ multiplex PCR; TCRdb's version includes in-frame clones alone and lacks a portion of them. The top ten hold 1.5% to 2% of the sample, which has under 400,000 clones, about 87% seen once. Material for sequencing was peripheral blood. Source of these receptors: a woman aged 25 to 45 with COVID-19, enrolled during active disease. Both conserved end residues are part of each CDR3. The D gene is left open where the match is weak. Where a row states a size, it is once, few, many or the class of an expanded clone; other rows omit it.

CDR3nt: TGTGCCAGCAGTTTCGGACAGCACTTATCGTACCCTGAAGCTTTCTTT
CDR3aa: CASSFGQHLSYPEAFF
abundance: -
j_gene: TRBJ1-1
v_gene: TRBV6-2/TRBV6-3
d_gene: -

CDR3nt: TGTGCCAGCAGCTCCATTGATCGGACATCTAAAGCTTTCTTT
CDR3aa: CASSSIDRTSKAFF
abundance: -
j_gene: TRBJ1-1
v_gene: TRBV7-9
d_gene: -

CDR3nt: TGTGCCAGCTCACCACCGACAGCCCACTCTGGAAACACCATATATTTT
CDR3aa: CASSPPTAHSGNTIYF
abundance: -
j_gene: TRBJ1-3
v_gene: TRBV18
d_gene: -

CDR3nt: TGTGCCAGCAGTGAAGCATGGGTGGCACGGGGGGGGACTGAAGCTTTCTTT
CDR3aa: CASSEAWVARGGTEAFF
abundance: -
j_gene: TRBJ1-1
v_gene: TRBV2
d_gene: -

CDR3nt: TGTGCCAGCAGTGACCTAGAGCTGCCCTACGAGCAGTACTTC
CDR3aa: CASSDLELPYEQYF
abundance: -
j_gene: TRBJ2-7
v_gene: TRBV25-1
d_gene: -

CDR3nt: TGCGCCAGCAGCCCCCCCGTCGCGGGGCAAACTGAAGCTTTCTTT
CDR3aa: CASSPPVAGQTEAFF
abundance: -
j_gene: TRBJ1-1
v_gene: TRBV5-1
d_gene: -

CDR3nt: TGTGCCAGCAGGCCCAGGGGCGGGGGGAGCGATGAGCAGTTCTTC
CDR3aa: CASRPRGGGSDEQFF
abundance: -
j_gene: TRBJ2-1
v_gene: TRBV5-4
d_gene: TRBD2

CDR3nt: TGTGCCAGTAGTCTTCAGGGAAACTACGAGCAGTACTTC
CDR3aa: CASSLQGNYEQYF
abundance: few
j_gene: TRBJ2-7
v_gene: TRBV19
d_gene: -

CDR3nt: TGTGCCAGCAGTGAAGGACAGGTTTTTTCCTATAATTCACCCCTCCACTTT
CDR3aa: CASSEGQVFSYNSPLHF
abundance: -
j_gene: TRBJ1-6
v_gene: TRBV2
d_gene: -

CDR3nt: TGTGCCAGCACCGCGACTAGCCCCAATGAGCAGTTCTTC
CDR3aa: CASTATSPNEQFF
abundance: -
j_gene: TRBJ2-1
v_gene: TRBV2
d_gene: TRBD2

CDR3nt: TGCGCCAGCCGTATTTGGACAGGGGGCATGAGCACTGAAGCTTTCTTT
CDR3aa: CASRIWTGGMSTEAFF
abundance: once
j_gene: TRBJ1-1
v_gene: TRBV5-1
d_gene: TRBD1

CDR3nt: TGTGCCAGCAGCCAATTTAAGACCCAGTACTTC
CDR3aa: CASSQFKTQYF
abundance: -
j_gene: TRBJ2-5
v_gene: TRBV3-1/TRBV3-2
d_gene: -

CDR3nt: TGTGCCAGCAGCCGTACTAGCGGGGGGAACAATGAGCAGTTCTTC
CDR3aa: CASSRTSGGNNEQFF
abundance: -
j_gene: TRBJ2-1
v_gene: TRBV7-2
d_gene: TRBD2

CDR3nt: TGTGCCAGCAGCTTGGGGCCCAACCGACAGGGCTACACCTTC
CDR3aa: CASSLGPNRQGYTF
abundance: once
j_gene: TRBJ1-2
v_gene: TRBV7-9
d_gene: -

CDR3nt: TGCGCCAGCAGCCTGGGACAGGGGAAGGACGAGCAGTACTTC
CDR3aa: CASSLGQGKDEQYF
abundance: -
j_gene: TRBJ2-7
v_gene: TRBV5-1
d_gene: TRBD1

CDR3nt: TGTGCCACCTCTCCGGGACAGGGGGCGAATACGCAGTATTTT
CDR3aa: CATSPGQGANTQYF
abundance: -
j_gene: TRBJ2-3
v_gene: TRBV3-1/TRBV3-2
d_gene: TRBD1

CDR3nt: TGTGCCAGCAGTGGTCGGCCAGGGGCAACAGATACGCAGTATTTT
CDR3aa: CASSGRPGATDTQYF
abundance: many
j_gene: TRBJ2-3
v_gene: TRBV27
d_gene: -

CDR3nt: TGTGCCAGCAGAGATGGGAGCTCCTACGAGCAGTACTTC
CDR3aa: CASRDGSSYEQYF
abundance: once
j_gene: TRBJ2-7
v_gene: TRBV21-1
d_gene: -

CDR3nt: TGTGCCAGCAGTTTTGGCAGCACTGAAGCTTTCTTT
CDR3aa: CASSFGSTEAFF
abundance: -
j_gene: TRBJ1-1
v_gene: TRBV12-3/TRBV12-4
d_gene: -

CDR3nt: TGTGCCAGCAGTTACGGGTCCGGGGGCAAAAACATTCAGTACTTC
CDR3aa: CASSYGSGGKNIQYF
abundance: -
j_gene: TRBJ2-4
v_gene: TRBV6-5
d_gene: -

CDR3nt: TGTGCCAGTAGTAGTATCAGGGCCCCCAACACTGAAGCTTTCTTT
CDR3aa: CASSSIRAPNTEAFF
abundance: -
j_gene: TRBJ1-1
v_gene: TRBV19
d_gene: -

CDR3nt: TGTGCCAGCAGCGGACTGACAGGGGATTGGAATTCACCCCTCCACTTT
CDR3aa: CASSGLTGDWNSPLHF
abundance: -
j_gene: TRBJ1-6
v_gene: TRBV5-6
d_gene: TRBD1

CDR3nt: TGCGCCAGCAGTGACAGGGTGTGGTATGAAGCTTTCTTT
CDR3aa: CASSDRVWYEAFF
abundance: -
j_gene: TRBJ1-1
v_gene: TRBV10-2
d_gene: -

CDR3nt: TGTGCCAGCAGGACTGGGACAGGGTACGATGGGGCCAACGTCCTGACTTTC
CDR3aa: CASRTGTGYDGANVLTF
abundance: once
j_gene: TRBJ2-6
v_gene: TRBV11-3
d_gene: TRBD1

CDR3nt: TGTGCCAGCAGCAGGATCCGGGACAGAGAAGAGACCCAGTACTTC
CDR3aa: CASSRIRDREETQYF
abundance: -
j_gene: TRBJ2-5
v_gene: TRBV27
d_gene: TRBD1

CDR3nt: TGTGCCAGCAGCTTCCGGGACAGGGGCCACGAGCAGTACTTC
CDR3aa: CASSFRDRGHEQYF
abundance: -
j_gene: TRBJ2-7
v_gene: TRBV7-8
d_gene: TRBD1